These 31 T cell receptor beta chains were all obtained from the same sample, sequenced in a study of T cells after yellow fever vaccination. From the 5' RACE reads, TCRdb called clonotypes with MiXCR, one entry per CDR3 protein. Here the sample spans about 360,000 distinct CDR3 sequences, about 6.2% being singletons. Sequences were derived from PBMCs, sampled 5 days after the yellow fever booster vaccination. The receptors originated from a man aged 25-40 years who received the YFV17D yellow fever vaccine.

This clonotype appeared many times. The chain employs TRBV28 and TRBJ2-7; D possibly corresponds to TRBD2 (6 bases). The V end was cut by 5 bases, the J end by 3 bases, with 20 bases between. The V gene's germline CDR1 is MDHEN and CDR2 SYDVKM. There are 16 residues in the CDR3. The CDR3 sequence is CASSAGGAEGLYEQYF. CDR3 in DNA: TGTGCCAGCAGTGCCGGAGGGGCGGAGGGTCTCTACGAGCAGTACTTC.

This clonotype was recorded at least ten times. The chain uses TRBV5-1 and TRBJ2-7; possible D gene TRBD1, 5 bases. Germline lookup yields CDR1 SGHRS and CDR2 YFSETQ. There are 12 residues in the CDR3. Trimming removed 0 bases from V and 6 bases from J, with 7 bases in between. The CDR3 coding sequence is TGCGCCAGCAGCTTGGAAAGGGGCGAGCAGTACTTC. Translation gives CASSLERGEQYF. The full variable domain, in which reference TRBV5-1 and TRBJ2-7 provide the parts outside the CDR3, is KAGVTQTPRYLIKTRGQQVTLSCSPISGHRSVSWYQQTPGQGLQFLFEYFSETQRNKGNFPGRFSGRQFSNSRSEMNVSTLELGDSALYLCASSLERGEQYFGPGTRLTVT.

CDR3 DNA: TGCAGTGCTAGAGGCGGTATGGATGGCCCCCTCCACTTT. This translates into CSARGGMDGPLHF. The rearrangement joins TRBV20-1 to TRBJ1-6; D is uncertain. The CDR3 is 13 amino acids. V lost 1 base to trimming and J lost 13 bases, with 14 bases between them. In germline, CDR1 is DFQATT, CDR2 SNEGSKA (reference sequence).

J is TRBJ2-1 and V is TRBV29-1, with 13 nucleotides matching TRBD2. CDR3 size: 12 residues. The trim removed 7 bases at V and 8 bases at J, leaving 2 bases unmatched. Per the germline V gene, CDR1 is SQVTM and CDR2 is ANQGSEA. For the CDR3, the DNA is TGCAGCGGGACTAGCGGGAGCCATGAGCAGTTCTTC. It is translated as CSGTSGSHEQFF.

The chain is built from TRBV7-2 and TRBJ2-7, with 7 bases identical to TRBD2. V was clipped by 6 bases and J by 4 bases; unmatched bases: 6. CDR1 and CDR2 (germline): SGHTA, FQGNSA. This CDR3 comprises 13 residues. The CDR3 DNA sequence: TGTGCCAGCAGTAAACTAGCGTCGTACGAGCAGTACTTC. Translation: CASSKLASYEQYF.

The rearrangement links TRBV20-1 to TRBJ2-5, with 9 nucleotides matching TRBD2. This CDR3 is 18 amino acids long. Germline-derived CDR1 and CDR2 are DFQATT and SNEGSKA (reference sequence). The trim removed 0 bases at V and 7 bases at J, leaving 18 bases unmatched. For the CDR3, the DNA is TGCAGTGCTAGAGATGGGCTAGCGGGGACCATCCGGAAGGGGACCCAGTACTTC. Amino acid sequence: CSARDGLAGTIRKGTQYF.

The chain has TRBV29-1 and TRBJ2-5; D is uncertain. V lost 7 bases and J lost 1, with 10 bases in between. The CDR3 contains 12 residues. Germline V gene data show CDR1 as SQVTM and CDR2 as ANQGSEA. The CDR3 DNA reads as TGCAGCGCTATTTATGGCCAAGAGACCCAGTACTTC. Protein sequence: CSAIYGQETQYF.

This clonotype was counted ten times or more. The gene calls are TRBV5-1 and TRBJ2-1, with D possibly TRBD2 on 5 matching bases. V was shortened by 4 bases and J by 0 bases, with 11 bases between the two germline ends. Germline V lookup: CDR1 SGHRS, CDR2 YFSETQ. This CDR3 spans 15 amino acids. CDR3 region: CASSKAASSYNEQFF. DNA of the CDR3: TGCGCCAGCAGCAAAGCGGCCAGCTCCTACAATGAGCAGTTCTTC. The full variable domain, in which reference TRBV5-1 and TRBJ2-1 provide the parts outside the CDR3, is KAGVTQTPRYLIKTRGQQVTLSCSPISGHRSVSWYQQTPGQGLQFLFEYFSETQRNKGNFPGRFSGRQFSNSRSEMNVSTLELGDSALYLCASSKAASSYNEQFFGPGTRLTVL.

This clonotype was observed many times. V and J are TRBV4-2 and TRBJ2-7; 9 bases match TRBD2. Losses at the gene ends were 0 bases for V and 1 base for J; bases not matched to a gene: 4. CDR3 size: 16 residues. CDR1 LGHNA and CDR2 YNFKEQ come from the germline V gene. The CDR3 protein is CASSQDSTSGSYEQYF. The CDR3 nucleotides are TGTGCCAGCAGCCAAGATTCCACTAGCGGGTCCTACGAGCAGTACTTC.

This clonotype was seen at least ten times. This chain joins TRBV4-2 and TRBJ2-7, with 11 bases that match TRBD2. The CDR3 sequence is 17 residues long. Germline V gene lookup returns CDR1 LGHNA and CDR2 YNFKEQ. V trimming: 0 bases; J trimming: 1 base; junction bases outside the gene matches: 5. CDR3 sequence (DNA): TGTGCCAGCAGCCAAGAGGGGACTAGCGGAACTTCCTACGAGCAGTACTTC. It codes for CASSQEGTSGTSYEQYF.

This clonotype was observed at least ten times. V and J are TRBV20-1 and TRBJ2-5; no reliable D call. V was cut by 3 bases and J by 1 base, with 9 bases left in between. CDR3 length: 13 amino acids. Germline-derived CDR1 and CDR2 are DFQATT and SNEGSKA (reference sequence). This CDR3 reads CSASGPAQETQYF. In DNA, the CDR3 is TGCAGTGCTAGTGGACCGGCCCAAGAGACCCAGTACTTC.

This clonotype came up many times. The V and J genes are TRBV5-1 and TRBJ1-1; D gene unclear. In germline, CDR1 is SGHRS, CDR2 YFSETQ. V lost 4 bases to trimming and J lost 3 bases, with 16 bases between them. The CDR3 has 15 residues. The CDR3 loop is CASSTRWDQHTEAFF. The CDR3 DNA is TGCGCCAGCAGCACCCGGTGGGATCAGCACACTGAAGCTTTCTTT.

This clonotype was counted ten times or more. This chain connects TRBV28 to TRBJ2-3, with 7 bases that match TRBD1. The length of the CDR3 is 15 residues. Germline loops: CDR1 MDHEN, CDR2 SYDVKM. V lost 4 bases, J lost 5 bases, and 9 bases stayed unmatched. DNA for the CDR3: TGTGCCAGCAGTTACACAACAGGGGTCGGAGATACGCAGTATTTT. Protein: CASSYTTGVGDTQYF.

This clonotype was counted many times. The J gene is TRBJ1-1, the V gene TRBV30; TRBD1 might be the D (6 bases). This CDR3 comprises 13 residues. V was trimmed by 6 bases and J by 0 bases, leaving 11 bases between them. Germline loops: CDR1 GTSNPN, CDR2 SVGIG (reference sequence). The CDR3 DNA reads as TGTGCCTGTAATGGACAGTTGAACACTGAAGCTTTCTTT. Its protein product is CACNGQLNTEAFF.

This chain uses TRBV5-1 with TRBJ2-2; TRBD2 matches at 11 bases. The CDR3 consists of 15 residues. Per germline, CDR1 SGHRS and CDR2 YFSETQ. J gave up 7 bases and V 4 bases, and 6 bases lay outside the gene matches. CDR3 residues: CASSTGLAGNGELFF. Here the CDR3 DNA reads TGCGCCAGCAGCACCGGACTAGCGGGCAACGGGGAGCTGTTTTTT.

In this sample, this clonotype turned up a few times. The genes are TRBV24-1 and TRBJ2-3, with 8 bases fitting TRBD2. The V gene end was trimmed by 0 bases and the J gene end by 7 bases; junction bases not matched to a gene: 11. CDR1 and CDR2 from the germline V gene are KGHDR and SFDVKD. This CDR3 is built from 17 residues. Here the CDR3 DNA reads TGTGCCACCAGTGATTTGAGTAGCGGGACTTACAATAATACGCAGTATTTT. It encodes CATSDLSSGTYNNTQYF.

The CDR3 DNA is TGCAGCGCCTCCTCGGACAACTACAATGAGCAGTTCTTC. Encoded protein: CSASSDNYNEQFF. The chain links TRBV29-1 to TRBJ2-1, with D possibly TRBD1 on 5 matching bases. The CDR3 length is 13 residues. Germline-derived CDR1 and CDR2 are SQVTM and ANQGSEA. V lost 7 bases, J lost 3 bases, and 13 bases lay in between.

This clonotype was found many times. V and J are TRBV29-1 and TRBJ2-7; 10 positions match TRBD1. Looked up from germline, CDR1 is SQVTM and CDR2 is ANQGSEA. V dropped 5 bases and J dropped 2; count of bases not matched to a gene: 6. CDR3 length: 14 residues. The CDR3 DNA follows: TGCAGCGTTCTGGGACAGGGGTACACCTACGAGCAGTACTTC. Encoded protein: CSVLGQGYTYEQYF.

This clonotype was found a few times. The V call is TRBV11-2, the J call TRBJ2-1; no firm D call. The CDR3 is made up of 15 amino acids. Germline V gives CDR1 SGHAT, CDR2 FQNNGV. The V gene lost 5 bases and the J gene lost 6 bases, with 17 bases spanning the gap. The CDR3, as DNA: TGTGCCAGCAGCCTGGCGTCGAGTGGGGTCAATGAGCAGTTCTTC. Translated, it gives CASSLASSGVNEQFF.

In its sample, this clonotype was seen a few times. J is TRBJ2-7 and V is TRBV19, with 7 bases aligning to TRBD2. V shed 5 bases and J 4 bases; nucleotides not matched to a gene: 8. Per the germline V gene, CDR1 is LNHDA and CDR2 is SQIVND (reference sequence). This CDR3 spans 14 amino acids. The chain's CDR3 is CASSPNSGTYEQYF. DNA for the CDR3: TGTGCCAGTAGTCCTAACAGCGGGACTTACGAGCAGTACTTC.

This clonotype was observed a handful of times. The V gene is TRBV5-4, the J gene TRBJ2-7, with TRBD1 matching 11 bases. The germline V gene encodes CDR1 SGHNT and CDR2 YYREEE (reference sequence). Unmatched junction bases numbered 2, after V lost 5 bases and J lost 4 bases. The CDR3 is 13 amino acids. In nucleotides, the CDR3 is TGTGCCAGCAGGTGGGACAGGGGGTACGAGCAGTACTTC. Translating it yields CASRWDRGYEQYF.

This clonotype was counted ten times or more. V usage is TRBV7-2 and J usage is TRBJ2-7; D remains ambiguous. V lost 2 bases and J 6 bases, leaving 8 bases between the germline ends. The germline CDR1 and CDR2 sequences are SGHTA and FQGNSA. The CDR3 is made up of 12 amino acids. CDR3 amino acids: CASSLRSGEQYF. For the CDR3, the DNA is TGTGCCAGCAGCTTAAGATCGGGCGAGCAGTACTTC.

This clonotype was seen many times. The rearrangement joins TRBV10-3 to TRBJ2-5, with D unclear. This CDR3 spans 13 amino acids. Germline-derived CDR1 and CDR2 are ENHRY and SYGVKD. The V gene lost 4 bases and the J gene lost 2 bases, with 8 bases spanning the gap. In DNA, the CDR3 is TGTGCCATCAGTGGAGGCGGTCAAGAGACCCAGTACTTC. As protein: CAISGGGQETQYF.

CDR3: CASSLSSPYEQYF. Here the CDR3 DNA reads TGTGCCAGCAGTTTATCCTCACCCTACGAGCAGTACTTC. The genes are TRBV12-3 or TRBV12-4 and TRBJ2-7; D unclear. This CDR3 comprises 13 residues. The germline V and J ends were trimmed by 2 bases and 2 bases, with 7 bases remaining between them.

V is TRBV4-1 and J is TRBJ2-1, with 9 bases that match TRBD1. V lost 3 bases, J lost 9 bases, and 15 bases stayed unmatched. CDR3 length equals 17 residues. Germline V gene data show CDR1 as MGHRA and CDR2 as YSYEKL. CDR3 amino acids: CASSHRDVGQGRAEQFF. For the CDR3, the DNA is TGCGCCAGCAGCCACCGGGACGTTGGACAGGGGCGAGCTGAGCAGTTCTTC.

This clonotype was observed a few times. The CDR3 DNA is TGCAGTGCCGCCGGGGGGGCGGGAGGTCCCTACGAGCAGTACTTC. It yields the protein CSAAGGAGGPYEQYF. The rearrangement uses TRBV20-1 and TRBJ2-7, with 8 bases that match TRBD2. In germline, CDR1 is DFQATT, CDR2 SNEGSKA (reference sequence). V dropped 6 bases and J dropped 2; count of bases not matched to a gene: 12. The CDR3 contains 15 residues.

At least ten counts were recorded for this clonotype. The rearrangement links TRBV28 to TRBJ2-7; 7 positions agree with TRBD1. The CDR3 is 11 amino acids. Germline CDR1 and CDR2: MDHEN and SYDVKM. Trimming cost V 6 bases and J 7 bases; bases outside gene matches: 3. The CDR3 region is CASRQGREQYF. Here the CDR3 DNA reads TGTGCCAGCAGACAGGGGCGGGAGCAGTACTTC.

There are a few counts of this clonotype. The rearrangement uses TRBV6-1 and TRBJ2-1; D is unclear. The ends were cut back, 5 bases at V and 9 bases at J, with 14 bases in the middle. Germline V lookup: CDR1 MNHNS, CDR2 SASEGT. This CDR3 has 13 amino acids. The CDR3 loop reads CASSTLDPSEQFF. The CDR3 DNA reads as TGTGCCAGCAGTACCCTTGACCCGTCTGAGCAGTTCTTC.

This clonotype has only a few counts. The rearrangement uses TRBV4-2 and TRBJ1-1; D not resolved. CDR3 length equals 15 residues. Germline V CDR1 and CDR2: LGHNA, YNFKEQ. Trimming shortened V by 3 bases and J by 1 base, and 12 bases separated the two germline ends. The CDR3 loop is CASSHIGPPNTEAFF. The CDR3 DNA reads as TGTGCCAGCAGCCACATAGGACCACCGAACACTGAAGCTTTCTTT.

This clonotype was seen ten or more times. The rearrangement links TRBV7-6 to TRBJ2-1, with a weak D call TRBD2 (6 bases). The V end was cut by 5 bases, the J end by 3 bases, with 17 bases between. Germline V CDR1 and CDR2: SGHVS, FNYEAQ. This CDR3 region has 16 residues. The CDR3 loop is CASSPNHGGFYNEQFF. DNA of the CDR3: TGTGCCAGCAGCCCTAACCACGGGGGATTCTACAATGAGCAGTTCTTC.

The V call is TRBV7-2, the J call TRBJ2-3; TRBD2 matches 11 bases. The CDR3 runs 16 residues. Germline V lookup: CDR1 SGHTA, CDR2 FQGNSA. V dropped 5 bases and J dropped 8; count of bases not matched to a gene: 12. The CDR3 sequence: CASSPPGLAVQGTQYF. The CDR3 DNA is TGTGCCAGCAGCCCCCCGGGACTAGCGGTGCAGGGTACGCAGTATTTT.